A single sample is the source of the 22 T cell receptor beta chains below, sequenced in a study of T cells in Graves' hyperthyroidism and ophthalmopathy. Regions amplified from RNA transcripts were the TCR beta CDR3 regions. Researchers ran a first-round RT-PCR on the TCR CDR3 using the HTBI primer set. TCRdb ran MiXCR on the multiplex PCR reads and lists one entry per CDR3 protein. Of more than 500,000 distinct CDR3 sequences listed, around 45% are singletons. Source material: peripheral blood or thyroid tissue (not recorded which). Receptors originate from an adult woman with Graves' disease, either hyperthyroidism or ophthalmopathy (not recorded which).

Notes on this clonotype: This may arise from a read error, as a much more abundant clone is one base away. The gene calls are TRBV4-1 and TRBJ2-7; D possibly corresponds to TRBD2 (5 bases). The CDR3 is 15 amino acids. Per the germline V gene, CDR1 is MGHRA and CDR2 is YSYEKL. V was shortened by 4 bases and J by 0 bases, with 13 bases between the two germline ends. CDR3 region: CASSPVGEFSYEQYF. DNA for the CDR3: TGCGCCAGCAGCCCTGTCGGGGAGTTCTCCTACGAGCAGTACTTC.

The chain carries TRBV18 and TRBJ2-2, with D unresolved. CDR1 is KGHSH and CDR2 is LQKENI in the germline V gene. Trimming took 2 bases from V and 9 from J, leaving 16 bases between them. CDR3 length: 15 residues. The CDR3 DNA reads TGTGCCAGCTCACCAACAGCCGAAAGGACCAGGGAGCTGTTTTTT. This encodes CASSPTAERTRELFF.

This clonotype was detected a few times. The rearrangement uses TRBV7-9 and TRBJ2-5; TRBD2 matches 13 bases. The V gene end was trimmed by 4 bases and the J gene end by 7 bases; junction bases not matched to a gene: 9. Germline values: CDR1 SEHNR, CDR2 FQNEAQ (reference sequence). The CDR3 covers 16 residues. CDR3 sequence: CASSYGLAGVVGTQYF. DNA of the CDR3: TGTGCCAGCAGCTACGGACTAGCGGGAGTCGTTGGGACCCAGTACTTC.

This clonotype was counted once. CDR3 sequence (DNA): TGTGCCAGCACGCGGTCAGATAATCAGCCCCAGCATTTT. It encodes CASTRSDNQPQHF. The chain joins TRBV2 to TRBJ1-5; D unclear. Germline V CDR1 and CDR2: SNHLY, FYNNEI. V shed 7 bases and J shed 4 bases, with 11 bases lying between them. This CDR3 is 13 amino acids long.

The chain uses TRBV29-1 and TRBJ2-2, with D possibly TRBD2 on 6 matching bases. CDR3 length: 15 residues. V shed 6 bases and J shed 3 bases, with 17 bases lying between them. Germline lookup yields CDR1 SQVTM and CDR2 ANQGSEA. The CDR3 sequence is CSVLRGSPDTGELFF. The CDR3 DNA reads as TGCAGCGTCTTACGGGGGTCCCCCGACACCGGGGAGCTGTTTTTT.

This clonotype was observed a handful of times. The J gene is TRBJ2-3, the V gene TRBV12-3 or TRBV12-4; possibly TRBD2 for D (5 bases). The CDR3 spans 14 residues. The germline V and J ends were trimmed by 4 bases and 5 bases, with 13 bases remaining between them. The CDR3 bases are TGTGCCAGCAGTTACGAGCGGACGGGAGATACGCAGTATTTT. Its translation: CASSYERTGDTQYF.

The chain links TRBV13 to TRBJ1-6, with D maybe TRBD1 (6 bases). The length of the CDR3 is 13 residues. The germline V and J ends were trimmed by 6 bases and 14 bases, with 17 bases remaining between them. Per germline, CDR1 PRHDT and CDR2 FYEKMQ (reference sequence). The CDR3 sequence is CASSIRQADSLHF. For the CDR3, the DNA is TGTGCCAGCAGTATCAGACAGGCCGATTCCCTCCACTTT.

This clonotype has ten or more counts. The V call is TRBV6-2 or TRBV6-3, the J call TRBJ2-7, with D perhaps TRBD1 (6 bases). V dropped 7 bases and J dropped 3 bases, with 16 bases sitting between them. Germline V gene data show CDR1 as MNHEY and CDR2 as SVGEGT. The CDR3 totals 14 residues. The CDR3 protein is CASILDRNSYEQYF. CDR3 in DNA: TGTGCCAGCATTTTAGACAGGAACAGCTACGAGCAGTACTTC.

In this sample, this clonotype turned up once. The rearrangement links TRBV20-1 to TRBJ2-5, with 7 nucleotides matching TRBD1. The trim removed 3 bases at V and 5 bases at J, leaving 9 bases unmatched. Germline V gives CDR1 DFQATT, CDR2 SNEGSKA (reference sequence). The CDR3 totals 14 residues. In DNA, the CDR3 is TGCAGTGCTAGGGGACAGTCAGGAATGGAGACCCAGTACTTC. Its translation is CSARGQSGMETQYF.

J is TRBJ2-2 and V is TRBV2; 8 bases agree with TRBD2. CDR1 is SNHLY, CDR2 FYNNEI, per germline. V was pared by 6 bases and J by 3 bases, with 6 bases of the junction left unmatched. The CDR3 has 15 residues. The CDR3 spells CASRGGAGDTGELFF. In DNA form, the CDR3 reads TGTGCCAGCAGGGGGGGAGCGGGAGACACCGGGGAGCTGTTTTTT.

This clonotype was counted at least ten times. The genes are TRBV7-2 and TRBJ1-2; D not certain. Germline V gives CDR1 SGHTA, CDR2 FQGNSA. This CDR3 has 14 residues. Trimming cost V 0 bases and J 7 bases, with 12 bases left between them. The CDR3, as DNA: TGTGCCAGCAGCTTAGCGCGAGGGTTGGGTGGCTACACCTTC. Translation gives CASSLARGLGGYTF.

This chain joins TRBV20-1 and TRBJ1-2; weak D call: TRBD1 (6 bases). This CDR3 spans 11 amino acids. The germline gives CDR1 DFQATT, CDR2 SNEGSKA (reference sequence). CDR3 loop: CSSWGAKANTF. The CDR3, as DNA: TGCAGCTCCTGGGGGGCTAAGGCTAACACCTTC.

This chain uses TRBV7-2 with TRBJ1-1; weak D call: TRBD1 (5 bases). The ends were cut back, 3 bases at V and 3 bases at J, with 14 bases in the middle. The germline gives CDR1 SGHTA, CDR2 FQGNSA. The CDR3 extends over 15 amino acids. CDR3 in amino acids: CASSFGGTGDTEAFF. DNA for the CDR3: TGTGCCAGCAGCTTTGGTGGAACAGGCGACACTGAAGCTTTCTTT.

This clonotype was detected many times. An end of the junction does not agree with germline; a read error may underlie this. This chain connects TRBV7-9 to TRBJ1-3; D gene unclear. This CDR3 has 11 amino acids. Germline V gives CDR1 SEHNR, CDR2 FQNEAQ (reference sequence). The CDR3 sequence is CASSSVNTIYF. The CDR3 bases are TGTGCCAGCAGCTCTGTAAACACCATATATTTT.

The V call is TRBV6-4, the J call TRBJ1-2; D not resolved. Trimming shortened V by 6 bases and J by 4 bases, and 9 bases separated the two germline ends. The CDR3 runs to 12 residues. Germline CDR1 MRHNA, CDR2 SNTAGT. CDR3 nucleotides: TGTGCCAGCAGATCCGACGGCTATGGCTACACCTTC. Translated, it gives CASRSDGYGYTF.

This clonotype was detected many times. This chain links TRBV5-8 with TRBJ2-1; 7 positions agree with TRBD1. The V gene end was trimmed by 3 bases and the J gene end by 4 bases; junction bases not matched to a gene: 4. The CDR3 is 14 residues long. CDR1 and CDR2 (germline): SGHTS, YDEGEE. CDR3 sequence (DNA): TGTGCCAGCAGCTACCAGGACAGGTACAATGAGCAGTTCTTC. This gives the protein CASSYQDRYNEQFF.

The chain carries TRBV25-1 and TRBJ1-2; D not resolved. The CDR3 contains 13 residues. CDR1 and CDR2 (germline): MGHDK, SYGVNS. Trimming pared 10 bases from V and 0 bases from J, leaving 12 bases between. Here the CDR3 DNA reads TGTGCCAAGCCCACCGGATCTAACTATGGCTACACCTTC. This translates into CAKPTGSNYGYTF.

This clonotype has at least ten counts. The CDR3 reads CASSPWAGELFF. In DNA, the CDR3 is TGTGCCAGCAGCCCATGGGCCGGGGAGCTGTTTTTT. The V and J genes are TRBV5-8 and TRBJ2-2; D call uncertain. V lost 4 bases, J lost 6 bases, and 7 bases lay in between. Germline V gene data show CDR1 as SGHTS and CDR2 as YDEGEE. CDR3 length: 12 residues.

This clonotype was observed once. J is TRBJ1-4 and V is TRBV20-1, with a tentative D call TRBD1 (6 bases). Germline CDR1 DFQATT, CDR2 SNEGSKA (reference sequence). The CDR3 runs to 13 residues. Trimming took off 3 bases at V and 3 bases at J, with 8 bases between the two ends. In DNA, the CDR3 is TGCAGTGCTAGGAGGGGGGCTAATGAAAAACTGTTTTTT. Its translation: CSARRGANEKLFF.

The chain recombines TRBV29-1 with TRBJ1-1; possibly TRBD1 for D (6 bases). Germline loops: CDR1 SQVTM, CDR2 ANQGSEA. Trimming left V 1 base short and J 4 bases short, with 22 bases between. This CDR3 has 17 residues. CDR3 DNA sequence: TGCAGCGTTGAAGTGGGGGGTCTAACAGGGAGGGGCACTGAAGCTTTCTTT. It codes for CSVEVGGLTGRGTEAFF.

This chain joins TRBV7-8 and TRBJ1-5, with D possibly TRBD1 on 5 matching bases. The germline V gene encodes CDR1 SGHVS and CDR2 FQNEAQ. Trimming took 0 bases from V and 6 from J, leaving 12 bases between them. The CDR3 is 15 amino acids. The CDR3 DNA follows: TGTGCCAGCAGCTTAGCCCTGGGGGACGTTCAGCCCCAGCATTTT. The encoded protein is CASSLALGDVQPQHF.

The chain has TRBV7-8 and TRBJ2-5, with D tentatively TRBD2 (5 bases). This CDR3 region has 13 residues. V was clipped by 7 bases and J by 5 bases, with 14 bases between them. The germline gives CDR1 SGHVS, CDR2 FQNEAQ. The CDR3: CASTQGGGETQYF. CDR3 DNA: TGTGCCAGCACCCAAGGAGGTGGTGAGACCCAGTACTTC.